One and the same sample provided the 24 T cell receptor beta chains below, sequenced in a study of shared clonotypes between healthy human individuals. TCRdb's table, derived via immunoSEQ multiplex PCR, lists solely in-frame clones and lacks some. The repertoire holds over a million clones, with roughly 98.5% as singletons. Sequencing used naive CD4+ T cells sorted from blood. This sample's subset: CD45RA+ positively selected. These receptors all come from a man aged 25-40 years in good health.

The chain is built from TRBV29-1 and TRBJ2-1; tentative D call: TRBD2 (6 bases). The CDR3 has 14 residues. V was clipped by 5 bases and J by 0 bases, with 11 bases between them. CDR1 is SQVTM, CDR2 ANQGSEA, per germline. CDR3 bases: TGCAGCGTTTCTAGCGCAGTCTCCTACAATGAGCAGTTCTTC. The encoded protein is CSVSSAVSYNEQFF.

The chain has TRBV25-1 and TRBJ1-4; D remains unclear. V was cut by 1 base and J by 6 bases, with 9 bases left in between. Germline CDR1 and CDR2: MGHDK and SYGVNS. The CDR3 is 14 amino acids. As DNA, the CDR3 is TGTGCCAGCAGTGAATCCGGGGATGATGAAAAACTGTTTTTT. Translating gives CASSESGDDEKLFF.

The chain links TRBV6-5 to TRBJ2-2; D not certain. Trimming took off 2 bases at V and 3 bases at J, with 4 bases between the two ends. Per germline, CDR1 MNHEY and CDR2 SVGAGI. CDR3 length: 13 residues. For the CDR3, the DNA is TGTGCCAGCAGTTACGATTACACCGGGGAGCTGTTTTTT. It codes for CASSYDYTGELFF.

The V and J genes are TRBV27 and TRBJ1-2; D unclear. Germline loops: CDR1 MNHEY, CDR2 SMNVEV (reference sequence). There are 16 residues in the CDR3. Trimming left V 0 bases short and J 0 bases short, with 11 bases between. The CDR3 reads CASSLSLANPNYGYTF. As DNA, the CDR3 is TGTGCCAGCAGTTTATCATTGGCAAACCCTAACTATGGCTACACCTTC.

The CDR3 reads CASSMDRAALEAFF. In nucleotides, the CDR3 is TGTGCCAGTAGTATGGACAGGGCTGCTCTTGAAGCTTTCTTT. The V and J genes are TRBV19 and TRBJ1-1; 8 positions match TRBD1. The CDR3 runs 14 residues. Per germline, CDR1 LNHDA and CDR2 SQIVND (reference sequence). V shed 3 bases and J 7 bases; nucleotides not matched to a gene: 7.

The chain links TRBV14 to TRBJ2-3; 9 positions agree with TRBD2. The V and J ends lost 0 bases and 10 bases, in that order; junction bases with no gene match: 11. CDR1 and CDR2 (germline): SGHDN, FVKESK. The CDR3 sequence is 16 residues long. The CDR3 spells CASSQDTRASGTPQYF. The DNA for the CDR3 is TGTGCCAGCAGCCAAGATACACGGGCTAGCGGGACCCCGCAGTATTTT.

This chain's CDR3 is CSVLGGGELFF. The DNA for the CDR3 is TGCAGCGTGTTAGGTGGCGGGGAGCTGTTTTTT. The V call is TRBV29-1, the J call TRBJ2-2; D ambiguous. The CDR3 spans 11 residues. V dropped 6 bases and J dropped 7 bases, with 9 bases sitting between them. CDR1 is SQVTM, CDR2 ANQGSEA, per germline.

The gene calls are TRBV5-5 and TRBJ1-5; no reliable D call. Trimming shortened V by 6 bases and J by 2 bases, and 21 bases separated the two germline ends. Germline V gives CDR1 SGHKS, CDR2 YYEKEE (reference sequence). This CDR3 spans 17 amino acids. The CDR3 coding sequence is TGTGCCAGCAAGCTTGGCGGTATAGGGCAGGGCAATCAGCCCCAGCATTTT. The encoded protein is CASKLGGIGQGNQPQHF.

The genes are TRBV5-5 and TRBJ1-4, with D possibly being TRBD1 (6 bases). Looked up from germline, CDR1 is SGHKS and CDR2 is YYEKEE (reference sequence). The CDR3 runs to 14 residues. V gave up 5 bases and J gave up 7 bases, with 15 bases separating them. The CDR3 sequence is CASRIQGVSEKLFF. DNA for the CDR3: TGTGCCAGCAGAATACAGGGCGTTAGTGAAAAACTGTTTTTT.

V and J are TRBV6-5 and TRBJ2-7, with 14 bases lining up with TRBD2. Germline V gene sequence: CDR1 MNHEY, CDR2 SVGAGI. The CDR3 covers 16 residues. After removal of 4 bases from V and 3 bases from J, the junction contained 5 bases not matched to a gene. The DNA for the CDR3 is TGTGCCAGCAGTTTTCGGACTAGCGGGAGGCTCTACGAGCAGTACTTC. It codes for CASSFRTSGRLYEQYF.

The V and J genes are TRBV28 and TRBJ2-1; 10 bases align to TRBD2. The V gene end was trimmed by 2 bases and the J gene end by 13 bases; junction bases not matched to a gene: 2. This CDR3 has 12 residues. CDR1 and CDR2 from the germline V gene are MDHEN and SYDVKM. The CDR3 DNA is TGTGCCAGCAGTTTACTAGCGGGAGTTCAGTTCTTC. Its protein product is CASSLLAGVQFF.

The chain uses TRBV5-1 and TRBJ2-3; no firm D call. Germline assignment: CDR1 SGHRS and CDR2 YFSETQ. The CDR3 is made up of 15 amino acids. V was clipped by 0 bases and J by 4 bases, with 12 bases between them. This CDR3 reads CASSLGNVLADTQYF. The CDR3 DNA sequence: TGCGCCAGCAGCTTGGGCAACGTTTTGGCAGATACGCAGTATTTT.

The chain uses TRBV5-6 and TRBJ2-1; D is uncertain. Trimming shortened V by 1 base and J by 4 bases, and 12 bases separated the two germline ends. Germline CDR1 and CDR2: SGHDT and YYEEEE. This CDR3 has 15 amino acids. In DNA, the CDR3 is TGTGCCAGCAGCTTGTTCCGCAGTCGATACAATGAGCAGTTCTTC. The encoded protein is CASSLFRSRYNEQFF.

This rearrangement joins TRBV11-3 to TRBJ2-7; 9 nucleotides match TRBD2. The CDR3 extends over 14 amino acids. Per germline, CDR1 SGHNT and CDR2 YENEEA. The trim removed 8 bases at V and 0 bases at J, leaving 5 bases unmatched. The CDR3 sequence: CASSPSGISYEQYF. CDR3 sequence (DNA): TGTGCCAGCTCCCCTAGCGGGATCTCCTACGAGCAGTACTTC.

This sequence joins TRBV7-6 and TRBJ2-3; 11 bases align to TRBD2. V lost 3 bases and J lost 2; bases outside the gene matches: 4. This CDR3 region has 16 residues. Germline CDR1 SGHVS, CDR2 FNYEAQ. CDR3 in amino acids: CASSLGTSGLTDTQYF. As DNA, the CDR3 is TGTGCCAGCAGCTTGGGGACTAGCGGACTCACAGATACGCAGTATTTT.

The chain combines TRBV15 with TRBJ2-5, with D possibly being TRBD2 (6 bases). V dropped 6 bases and J dropped 2 bases, with 10 bases sitting between them. The CDR3 has 13 amino acids. CDR1 is LNHNV and CDR2 is YYDKDF in the germline V gene (reference sequence). DNA for the CDR3: TGTGCCACCAGGAGGGGACTTCAAGAGACCCAGTACTTC. It specifies CATRRGLQETQYF.

The chain carries TRBV5-4 and TRBJ2-1, with a possible D match to TRBD2 (7 bases). CDR3 length: 16 residues. Germline loops: CDR1 SGHNT, CDR2 YYREEE (reference sequence). The ends were cut back, 7 bases at V and 8 bases at J, with 25 bases in the middle. CDR3 DNA sequence: TGTGCCAGCGCCTTAGGGAGAGCGGGGTCAGGGGATGAGCAGTTCTTC. Amino acid sequence: CASALGRAGSGDEQFF.

The chain links TRBV4-1 to TRBJ2-2, with D uncertain. Deletions cut 6 bases from V and 5 bases from J, with 4 bases between. This CDR3 region has 11 residues. Germline CDR1 MGHRA, CDR2 YSYEKL. CDR3 amino acids: CASRHTGELFF. The CDR3 coding sequence is TGCGCCAGCAGACATACCGGGGAGCTGTTTTTT.

In its sample, this clone was seen once. The chain links TRBV7-8 to TRBJ2-2, with a possible D match to TRBD2 (5 bases). V was shortened by 7 bases and J by 5 bases, with 14 bases between the two germline ends. There are 14 residues in the CDR3. CDR1 is SGHVS, CDR2 FQNEAQ, per germline. Written as DNA, the CDR3 is TGTGCCAGCAACTCAATCCGGGGTACCGGGGAGCTGTTTTTT. Its protein is CASNSIRGTGELFF. Full variable domain (remainder filled in from reference TRBV7-8 and TRBJ2-2): GAGVSQSPRYKVAKRGQDVALRCDPISGHVSLFWYQQALGQGPEFLTYFQNEAQLDKSGLPSDRFFAERPEGSVSTLKIQRTQQEDSAVYLCASNSIRGTGELFFGEGSRLTVL.

V and J are TRBV6-5 and TRBJ1-2; TRBD1 matches at 10 bases. The CDR3 contains 14 residues. V trimming: 6 bases; J trimming: 8 bases; junction bases outside the gene matches: 9. Germline values: CDR1 MNHEY, CDR2 SVGAGI. The CDR3 spells CASSLHGTGEGYTF. Here the CDR3 DNA reads TGTGCCAGCAGCCTACACGGGACAGGGGAAGGCTACACCTTC.

This chain joins TRBV2 and TRBJ2-1; D uncertain. CDR3 length equals 14 residues. Trimming pared 6 bases from V and 4 bases from J, leaving 13 bases between. Looked up from germline, CDR1 is SNHLY and CDR2 is FYNNEI. The CDR3 DNA is TGTGCCAGCAGGACCATGGAGAGGTACAATGAGCAGTTCTTC. It codes for CASRTMERYNEQFF.

With regard to this clone: The same CDR3 can be traced to other DNA sequences in this sample. The rearrangement uses TRBV11-3 and TRBJ2-2; TRBD1 might be the D (5 bases). Trimming stripped 4 bases from V and 4 bases from J, with 7 bases between. This CDR3 is built from 13 residues. Germline CDR1 and CDR2: SGHNT and YENEEA. The CDR3 nucleotides read TGTGCCAGCAGCTCAACAGGCACCGGGGAGCTGTTTTTT. Protein sequence: CASSSTGTGELFF.

The chain employs TRBV19 and TRBJ2-7; the match to TRBD1 covers 7 bases. Per the germline V gene, CDR1 is LNHDA and CDR2 is SQIVND (reference sequence). The V gene end was trimmed by 5 bases and the J gene end by 4 bases; junction bases not matched to a gene: 8. The length of the CDR3 is 14 residues. The CDR3 here is CASSQAVRGYEQYF. Written as DNA, the CDR3 is TGTGCCAGTAGTCAGGCGGTCAGGGGGTACGAGCAGTACTTC.

The chain is built from TRBV9 and TRBJ1-1; 7 positions match TRBD1. Germline trimming cut 4 bases from V and 0 bases from J; bases unmatched to any gene: 6. This CDR3 is built from 15 residues. CDR1 and CDR2 from the germline V gene are SGDLS and YYNGEE. CDR3 in DNA: TGTGCCAGCAGCCCCTCGGACAGGATGAACACTGAAGCTTTCTTT. Protein product: CASSPSDRMNTEAFF.